In this sample, the clone carrying this T cell receptor beta chain turned up a few times. Its antigen is unknown. Healthy HIV-negative adults with no recent acute infections or vaccinations were recruited as donors. This sample was included in a study of shared clonotypes between healthy human individuals. Study background: The study used three CD4 naive, three CD4 memory, two CD8 naive and one CD8 memory plate per donor.

Study-wide results and limits: Naive CD4 clonotype sharing across a few donors was 4.5% to 6%. A small donor pool kept down the genetic and exposure-history diversity that was represented.

This CDR3 region has 13 residues. Germline V lookup: CDR1 MNHNS, CDR2 SASEGT. Trimming removed 7 bases from V and 5 bases from J; junction bases left unmatched: 6. TCRdb keeps only in-frame clones here, not all; method: immunoSEQ multiplex PCR. The sample includes around 690,000 clones, around 90% of them seen just once. This TCR was sampled from a man aged 18-30 years in good health. Some clones in this sample may be carry-over from other donors' samples. The sample was memory CD8+ T cells from PBMCs. Documented subset: CD45RO+ cells pooled with CCR7-negative TemRA cells. The chain has TRBV6-1 and TRBJ2-7, with 9 bases lining up with TRBD1. The CDR3 coding sequence is TGTGCCAGCACCGGGACAGGGCTCAACGAGCAGTACTTC. The encoded protein is CASTGTGLNEQYF.